Listed below are T cell receptor beta chains from one sample, sequenced in a study of blood T cell repertoires in COVID-19. Clones were read by immunoSEQ multiplex PCR, and TCRdb kept only the in-frame ones, dropping some. The table has roughly 75,000 clones, approximately 92% seen once. The sequenced sample consisted of peripheral blood. These receptors all come from a human donor in a cohort sampled during active COVID-19. The CDR3 runs from the conserved cysteine through the conserved F or W. A D gene is named only where the DNA matches it firmly. The size entry is marked missing in some rows and otherwise reads once, few, many or a size class.

-	TRBV6-1	TRBJ1-2	-	TGTGCCAGCAGTGAATCGGCTGGCAGGGCGGGAGGCTACACCTTC	CASSESAGRAGGYTF
-	TRBV10-1	TRBJ2-1	TRBD1	TGCGCCAGCAGTGACCTCTCCGGGGGGACAGGGGGCTTCAATGAGCAGTTCTTC	CASSDLSGGTGGFNEQFF
-	TRBV2	TRBJ2-2	TRBD2	TGTGCCAGCAAGCGACGGGGGGACACCGGGGAGCTGTTTTTT	CASKRRGDTGELFF
-	TRBV2	TRBJ1-1	-	TGTGCCAGCACCCCGGGTTCTGAAGCTTTCTTT	CASTPGSEAFF
-	TRBV6-5	TRBJ2-3	-	TGTGCCAGCAGACTGTCAGATACGCAGTATTTT	CASRLSDTQYF
-	TRBV20-1	TRBJ1-2	-	TGCAGTGCTAGTCGCGGGGACGGCTATGGCTACACCTTC	CSASRGDGYGYTF
-	TRBV5-1	TRBJ2-1	-	TGCGCCAGCAGCAGACACAGGAATAGTCTTTCCTACAATGAGCAGTTCTTC	CASSRHRNSLSYNEQFF
once	TRBV2	TRBJ1-1	-	TGTGCCAGCAGCCGGGAGGGGCTGTTCGTTAACACTGAAGCTTTCTTT	CASSREGLFVNTEAFF
-	TRBV7-6	TRBJ2-1	TRBD1	TGTGCCAGCAGCCCGGGACAGGTCTACAATGAGCAGTTCTTC	CASSPGQVYNEQFF
-	TRBV19	TRBJ1-1	TRBD1	TGTGCCAGTAGTATAGGAGGGACAGGGAACACTGAAGCTTTCTTT	CASSIGGTGNTEAFF
-	TRBV19	TRBJ1-1	TRBD1	TGTGCCAGTAGTGCCGACAGGGTTATAACTGAAGCTTTCTTT	CASSADRVITEAFF
-	TRBV11-2	TRBJ1-1	TRBD1	TGTGCCAGCAGCTTCGGACAGGCGAGGAGGGGGGCTTTCTTT	CASSFGQARRGAFF
-	TRBV7-2	TRBJ1-1	-	TGTGCCAGCAGATCCTACACTGAAGCTTTCTTT	CASRSYTEAFF
-	TRBV5-3	TRBJ1-1	-	TGTGCCAGAAGACCCACATTTTCAGGGGCGGACACTGAAGCTTTCTTT	CARRPTFSGADTEAFF
-	TRBV6-6	TRBJ1-3	TRBD1	TGTGCCAGCAGTTCATCTACCGGGACAGGGAGAAACACCATATATTTT	CASSSSTGTGRNTIYF
-	TRBV28	TRBJ1-5	-	TGTGCCAGCAGTTTAAGGGGGGGCTATCAGCCCCAGCATTTT	CASSLRGGYQPQHF
-	TRBV10-3	TRBJ2-7	-	TGTGCCATCAGTGAGTCGGGCGGTCCGGAGGCCTACGAGCAGTACTTC	CAISESGGPEAYEQYF
-	TRBV29-1	TRBJ2-7	-	TGCAGCGTTGAAGAGGGGGGCTACGAGCAGTACTTC	CSVEEGGYEQYF
-	TRBV9	TRBJ2-3	TRBD2	TGTGCCAGCAGCGCGGGACTAGCGGGGGACACAGATACGCAGTATTTT	CASSAGLAGDTDTQYF
-	TRBV30	TRBJ1-1	-	TGTGCCTGGATCTGGAACACTGAAGCTTTCTTT	CAWIWNTEAFF
few	TRBV11-3	TRBJ2-3	TRBD2	TGTGCCAGCAGCCGGGGGGGGGCCGCAGATACGCAGTATTTT	CASSRGGAADTQYF
few	TRBV7-2	TRBJ1-5	-	TGTGCCAGCAGCCCGTTGGCTGCTCATAGCAATCAGCCCCAGCATTTT	CASSPLAAHSNQPQHF
-	TRBV7-2	TRBJ2-3	-	TGTGCCAGCAGCTTAGTGGGGGGGCCACATTACCGCACAGATACGCAGTATTTT	CASSLVGGPHYRTDTQYF
-	TRBV6-5	TRBJ2-5	TRBD1	TGTGCCAGCACTCGTTCACAGGGGGCTGGAGAGACCCAGTACTTC	CASTRSQGAGETQYF
-	TRBV7-2	TRBJ2-7	TRBD1	TGTGCCAGCAGCGTAGGGAGACAGGGGGCGCAAACCTACGAGCAGTACTTC	CASSVGRQGAQTYEQYF
-	TRBV3-1/TRBV3-2	TRBJ2-2	TRBD1	TGTGCCAGCAGCCAAATTAACAGGGGGCTTTCCGGGGAGCTGTTTTTT	CASSQINRGLSGELFF
-	TRBV11-2	TRBJ2-1	-	TGTGCCAGCAGCTTTAGTGTGATTGAGCAGTTCTTC	CASSFSVIEQFF
-	TRBV5-1	TRBJ2-7	-	TGCGCCAGCAGCCCACCGACGGTGAGCGGCGAGCAGTACTTC	CASSPPTVSGEQYF
-	TRBV24-1	TRBJ2-1	-	TGTGCCACCAGTGATAACCAGTGGGGGCTCAATGAGCAGTTCTTC	CATSDNQWGLNEQFF
-	TRBV2	TRBJ2-1	-	TGTGCCAGCAGTGCGAGGGTTAGCTCCTACAATGAGCAGTTCTTC	CASSARVSSYNEQFF
once	TRBV2	TRBJ1-5	TRBD1	TGTGCCAGCAGCCCGGGACAGGGGGCTGGGCAGCCCCAGCATTTT	CASSPGQGAGQPQHF
-	TRBV9	TRBJ1-1	-	TGTGCAAGCGAACGGGGGGCAGGAGAAACTGAAGCTTTCTTT	CASERGAGETEAFF
-	TRBV27	TRBJ2-3	-	TGTGCCAGCAGTTTATCCCTTCACTACTCCGACACAGATACGCAGTATTTT	CASSLSLHYSDTDTQYF
-	TRBV6-5	TRBJ2-5	TRBD1	TGTGCCAGAGCGACAGGGGTGGGAGAGACCCAGTACTTC	CARATGVGETQYF
-	TRBV6-2/TRBV6-3	TRBJ2-3	-	TGTGCCAGCAGTTTCCCCCTCGACAGAGGCCGCACAGATACGCAGTATTTT	CASSFPLDRGRTDTQYF
-	TRBV6-5	TRBJ1-1	-	TGTGCCAGCGGAGGAAAACTAATGAACACTGAAGCTTTCTTT	CASGGKLMNTEAFF
-	TRBV2	TRBJ2-2	-	TGTGCCAGCAGTGTGCCCCTACAGGGTGCGAACACCGGGGAGCTGTTTTTT	CASSVPLQGANTGELFF
-	TRBV6-5	TRBJ1-5	TRBD1	TGTGCCAGCAGTAACAGGGGGTCCCCCCAGCATTTT	CASSNRGSPQHF
-	TRBV27	TRBJ1-5	-	TGTGCCAGCAGTTACAGGGTGGAGAATCAGCCCCAGCATTTT	CASSYRVENQPQHF
-	TRBV5-4	TRBJ1-2	-	TGTGCCAGCAGCCCAAACCTGGCTTCCCTCCAGGGTTATGGCTACACCTTC	CASSPNLASLQGYGYTF
-	TRBV30	TRBJ1-1	TRBD1	TGTGCCTGGGAGGGACAGGGGGCGAACACTGAAGCTTTCTTT	CAWEGQGANTEAFF
-	TRBV11-2	TRBJ2-7	TRBD1	TGTGCCAGCAGCCAGAATACAGGGGGATCCTCCTACGAGCAGTACTTC	CASSQNTGGSSYEQYF
-	TRBV9	TRBJ2-3	TRBD1	TGTGCCAGCAGCCCTACAGGGGGCCCTAGCACAGATACGCAGTATTTT	CASSPTGGPSTDTQYF
-	TRBV13	TRBJ2-2	-	TGTGCCAGCAGCTTATTACAGGGCGCCGGGGAGCTGTTTTTT	CASSLLQGAGELFF
once	TRBV6-5	TRBJ2-1	TRBD2	TGTGCCAGCAGTCCCACTAGCGGGGGGGCAGATGAGCAGTTCTTC	CASSPTSGGADEQFF
few	TRBV28	TRBJ1-1	TRBD1	TGTGCCAGCATGGGACAGGCCACTGAAGCTTTCTTT	CASMGQATEAFF
-	TRBV19	TRBJ1-5	TRBD1	TGTGCCACCTCCGGACAGGGGTATTGGCCCCAGCATTTT	CATSGQGYWPQHF
-	TRBV15	TRBJ1-1	-	TGTGCCACCAGCAGGGAGGACGGATTGAGAGAAGCTTTCTTT	CATSREDGLREAFF